A single sample gave rise to the 30 T cell receptor beta chains below, sequenced in a study of patients and donors after allogeneic stem cell transplantation. TCRdb fed the RT-PCR reads into MiXCR, producing one record per CDR3 protein. Among about 160,000 distinct CDR3 sequences listed, about 36% were seen once. Sequenced: blood, either unsorted or a sorted T cell fraction (not recorded which). The source is a human donor who was either an allogeneic HSCT recipient or a stem cell or donor lymphocyte infusion donor (not recorded which). It is not recorded whose cells these are; they may come from a transplant donor.

Turning to this clonotype: As the CDR3 is not closed by the conserved phenylalanine or tryptophan, this likely results from a read error. V and J are TRBV10-3 and TRBJ1-5; possible D gene TRBD1, 6 bases. Deletions cut 5 bases from V and 0 bases from J, with 8 bases between. The CDR3 sequence is 14 residues long. Germline V CDR1 and CDR2: ENHRY, SYGVKD. CDR3 coding DNA: TGTGCCATCAGTCGGGGGGCTAGCAATCAGCCCCAGCATTCT. Encoded protein: CAISRGASNQPQHS.

V gene TRBV20-1 combines with J gene TRBJ1-4; D uncertain. The length of the CDR3 is 14 residues. Trimming removed 6 bases from V and 7 bases from J, with 18 bases in between. Germline lookup yields CDR1 DFQATT and CDR2 SNEGSKA (reference sequence). CDR3 sequence: CSAGERVRGEKLFF. As DNA, the CDR3 is TGCAGTGCGGGCGAGAGGGTCCGGGGTGAAAAACTGTTTTTT.

This clonotype appeared once. The germline gene is not matched at one end of the junction; a read error may be the cause. The CDR3 DNA reads TGTGCCAGCAGTAACTCCGGGACAGGGCTCTACGAGCAGTACTTC. This codes for CASSNSGTGLYEQYF. The gene calls are TRBV6-6 and TRBJ2-7; 9 nucleotides line up with TRBD1. There are 15 residues in the CDR3. In germline, CDR1 is MNHNY, CDR2 SVGAGI (reference sequence).

This clonotype came up a few times. The genes are TRBV4-3 and TRBJ1-2; D possibly corresponds to TRBD1 (5 bases). The CDR3 contains 14 residues. CDR1 and CDR2 from the germline V gene are LGHNA and YSLEER. V was cut by 3 bases and J by 3 bases, with 11 bases left in between. CDR3 in DNA: TGCGCCAGCAGCCAGCGATGGGGCGACTATGGCTACACCTTC. It specifies CASSQRWGDYGYTF.

The chain is built from TRBV25-1 and TRBJ2-2; TRBD1 aligns across 9 bases. CDR3 size: 15 residues. The germline V gene has CDR1 MGHDK and CDR2 SYGVNS. The junction had 6 bases not matched to a gene; V was cut back by 8 bases and J by 2 bases. The CDR3 reads CASCGTGRNTGELFF. The CDR3 coding sequence is TGTGCCAGCTGCGGGACAGGGAGAAACACCGGGGAGCTGTTTTTT. Full variable domain (outside the CDR3, taken from reference TRBV25-1 and TRBJ2-2): EADIYQTPRYLVIGTGKKITLECSQTMGHDKMYWYQQDPGMELHLIHYSYGVNSTEKGDLSSESTVSRIRTEHFPLTLESARPSHTSQYLCASCGTGRNTGELFFGEGSRLTVL.

The sample holds a few counts of this clonotype. The chain is built from TRBV27 and TRBJ1-1; no firm D call. Trimming left V 8 bases short and J 4 bases short, with 8 bases between. This CDR3 spans 11 amino acids. The V gene's germline CDR1 is MNHEY and CDR2 SMNVEV (reference sequence). This CDR3 is CASLEGTEAFF. CDR3 nucleotides: TGTGCCAGCCTTGAGGGCACTGAAGCTTTCTTT.

This chain joins TRBV20-1 and TRBJ2-1; the D is unclear. The CDR3 consists of 15 residues. Trimming cost V 2 bases and J 5 bases, with 16 bases left between them. The V gene's germline CDR1 is DFQATT and CDR2 SNEGSKA (reference sequence). The CDR3 DNA sequence: TGCAGTGCTAGAAGGAGTTTGGGGTCCGACAATGAGCAGTTCTTC. This translates into CSARRSLGSDNEQFF.

The chain carries TRBV6-5 and TRBJ2-2; the match to TRBD2 covers 11 bases. CDR3 size: 16 residues. Per the germline V gene, CDR1 is MNHEY and CDR2 is SVGAGI. Trimming removed 4 bases from V and 2 bases from J; junction bases left unmatched: 3. CDR3 in DNA: TGTGCCAGCAGTTTAGCGGGGGGGCGAAACACCGGGGAGCTGTTTTTT. Protein: CASSLAGGRNTGELFF.

The V and J genes are TRBV7-8 and TRBJ1-3; D remains ambiguous. The length of the CDR3 is 15 residues. Germline CDR1 is SGHVS and CDR2 is FQNEAQ. Trimming left V 0 bases short and J 1 base short, with 7 bases between. This CDR3 reads CASSLARLSGNTIYF. The CDR3 nucleotides are TGTGCCAGCAGCTTAGCCAGGCTATCTGGAAACACCATATATTTT.

This clonotype was counted between two and nine times. The J gene is TRBJ2-5, the V gene TRBV12-3 or TRBV12-4; D is possibly TRBD1 or TRBD2 (5 bases each). The CDR3 runs 14 residues. V was cut by 6 bases and J by 6 bases, with 17 bases left in between. The CDR3 bases are TGTGCCAGCAGGAAATCGGGACCCTCTCAGACCCAGTACTTC. Translation: CASRKSGPSQTQYF.

The chain has TRBV12-3 or TRBV12-4 and TRBJ1-5; maybe TRBD1 (5 bases). Trimming removed 5 bases from V and 3 bases from J, with 11 bases in between. This CDR3 spans 14 amino acids. The chain's CDR3 is CASSRGTYNQPQHF. CDR3 nucleotide sequence: TGTGCCAGCAGTCGTGGGACTTACAATCAGCCCCAGCATTTT.

V and J are TRBV25-1 and TRBJ2-5; D is unclear. V was shortened by 4 bases and J by 2 bases, with 20 bases between the two germline ends. The CDR3 is 17 amino acids. Germline V lookup: CDR1 MGHDK, CDR2 SYGVNS. The CDR3 sequence is CASSAWPGTRPQETQYF. The DNA of the CDR3 is TGTGCCAGCAGTGCCTGGCCCGGAACGAGACCTCAAGAGACCCAGTACTTC. The full variable domain, rest sourced from reference TRBV25-1 and TRBJ2-5, is EADIYQTPRYLVIGTGKKITLECSQTMGHDKMYWYQQDPGMELHLIHYSYGVNSTEKGDLSSESTVSRIRTEHFPLTLESARPSHTSQYLCASSAWPGTRPQETQYFGPGTRLLVL.

This clonotype was seen many times. The CDR3 loop is CSFTGNAGNTIYF. The CDR3 DNA reads as TGCAGCTTTACAGGGAATGCTGGAAACACCATATATTTT. The chain joins TRBV29-1 to TRBJ1-3; TRBD1 might be the D (6 bases). CDR3 length: 13 amino acids. V was cut by 8 bases and J by 2 bases, with 13 bases left in between. Germline V gives CDR1 SQVTM, CDR2 ANQGSEA.

This chain uses TRBV5-1 with TRBJ2-3, with 7 bases lining up with TRBD1. This CDR3 has 13 amino acids. With 3 bases clipped from V and 6 bases from J, the junction kept 4 bases outside the gene matches. CDR1 is SGHRS and CDR2 is YFSETQ in the germline V gene. The CDR3 region has the DNA TGCGCCAGCAGCTCTACAGGGGTGGATACGCAGTATTTT. This encodes CASSSTGVDTQYF. Full variable domain (missing parts from reference TRBV5-1 and TRBJ2-3): KAGVTQTPRYLIKTRGQQVTLSCSPISGHRSVSWYQQTPGQGLQFLFEYFSETQRNKGNFPGRFSGRQFSNSRSEMNVSTLELGDSALYLCASSSTGVDTQYFGPGTRLTVL.

This clonotype was counted a few times. The chain joins TRBV5-6 to TRBJ1-3; 7 bases fit TRBD1. From germline, CDR1 is SGHDT and CDR2 YYEEEE. Unmatched junction bases numbered 6, after V lost 0 bases and J lost 0 bases. CDR3 size: 17 residues. CDR3 nucleotides: TGTGCCAGCAGCTTGGTTGAGGGGGCGAGCTCTGGAAACACCATATATTTT. Translation: CASSLVEGASSGNTIYF.

This clonotype was counted a few times. The chain carries TRBV28 and TRBJ1-5, with 8 bases aligning to TRBD1. The V segment lost 2 bases and the J segment 1 base; nucleotides outside the gene matches: 7. Germline CDR1 is MDHEN and CDR2 is SYDVKM. CDR3 length: 17 residues. In DNA form, the CDR3 reads TGTGCCAGCAGTTTACCCGTCGGGACAGGAAGCAATCAGCCCCAGCATTTT. Translated, it gives CASSLPVGTGSNQPQHF. Full variable domain (outside the CDR3, taken from reference TRBV28 and TRBJ1-5): DVKVTQSSRYLVKRTGEKVFLECVQDMDHENMFWYRQDPGLGLRLIYFSYDVKMKEKGDIPEGYSVSREKKERFSLILESASTNQTSMYLCASSLPVGTGSNQPQHFGDGTRLSIL.

V is TRBV10-3 and J is TRBJ2-5, with D possibly matching TRBD1 (6 bases). V was shortened by 7 bases and J by 5 bases, with 11 bases between the two germline ends. CDR3 size: 12 residues. Germline CDR1 and CDR2: ENHRY and SYGVKD. The CDR3 region has the DNA TGTGCCATCAAAGGGGGAGAGGAGACCCAGTACTTC. Translating it yields CAIKGGEETQYF.

The V gene is TRBV5-5, the J gene TRBJ2-4; no firm D call. V lost 5 bases to trimming and J lost 6 bases, with 9 bases between them. The germline V gene encodes CDR1 SGHKS and CDR2 YYEKEE (reference sequence). The CDR3 totals 12 residues. For the CDR3, the DNA is TGTGCCAGCAGTCTCGAGTTAAACATTCAGTACTTC. Encoded protein: CASSLELNIQYF.

V is TRBV9 and J is TRBJ1-2; D not resolved. The CDR3 runs to 11 residues. Trimming removed 6 bases from V and 7 bases from J, with 10 bases in between. Looked up from germline, CDR1 is SGDLS and CDR2 is YYNGEE. In DNA, the CDR3 is TGTGCCAGCACCCTCAAGGTTGGCTACACCTTC. This translates into CASTLKVGYTF.

This chain joins TRBV7-2 and TRBJ1-3, with D possibly matching TRBD1 (5 bases). CDR3 size: 15 residues. The V end lost 7 bases, the J end lost 1 base, and 14 bases lay between the germline ends. Looked up from germline, CDR1 is SGHTA and CDR2 is FQGNSA. CDR3 coding DNA: TGTGCCAGCATCCCGCCCGGGACGTCTGGAAACACCATATATTTT. It specifies CASIPPGTSGNTIYF.

The chain couples TRBV27 to TRBJ1-2, with TRBD1 matching 9 bases. The length of the CDR3 is 15 residues. Trimming at V came to 4 bases and at J to 3 bases, leaving 6 bases not matched to a gene. CDR1 is MNHEY and CDR2 is SMNVEV in the germline V gene (reference sequence). CDR3 loop: CASSSPRTGDYGYTF. CDR3 coding DNA: TGTGCCAGCAGTTCGCCCCGGACAGGGGACTATGGCTACACCTTC.

This rearrangement joins TRBV12-3 or TRBV12-4 to TRBJ1-1, with unresolved D. The CDR3 is made up of 14 amino acids. V lost 3 bases to trimming and J lost 4 bases, with 12 bases between them. CDR3 protein: CASSFSGVATEAFF. The CDR3, as DNA: TGTGCCAGCAGTTTCTCGGGAGTCGCCACTGAAGCTTTCTTT.

V usage is TRBV4-1 and J usage is TRBJ1-2; possibly TRBD1 for D (6 bases). V lost 4 bases and J lost 8, with 20 bases in between. Germline CDR1 is MGHRA and CDR2 is YSYEKL. The CDR3 has 15 residues. The CDR3 sequence: CASSRGGTTADGYTF. CDR3 sequence (DNA): TGCGCCAGCAGCCGGGGCGGGACAACTGCGGACGGCTACACCTTC.

The chain couples TRBV20-1 to TRBJ2-3; TRBD1 might be the D (5 bases). CDR1 is DFQATT and CDR2 is SNEGSKA in the germline V gene (reference sequence). Trimming took 6 bases from V and 3 from J, leaving 19 bases between them. CDR3 length: 15 residues. CDR3 DNA sequence: TGCAGTGCGCCATCCAACAGGCCGGAGACAGATACGCAGTATTTT. Protein: CSAPSNRPETDTQYF.

This clonotype was found a few times. This chain connects TRBV12-3 or TRBV12-4 to TRBJ1-1, with 10 bases lining up with TRBD1. V shed 7 bases, J shed 5 bases, and the junction held 10 bases outside the gene matches. This CDR3 has 15 residues. DNA of the CDR3: TGTGCCAGCACCAGACAGGGGGCGCCGAGTACTGAAGCTTTCTTT. This encodes CASTRQGAPSTEAFF.

This clonotype came up a few times. This chain uses TRBV7-9 with TRBJ1-2; 8 bases map to TRBD1. Germline V gene lookup returns CDR1 SEHNR and CDR2 FQNEAQ (reference sequence). V shed 5 bases, J shed 8 bases, and the junction held 13 bases outside the gene matches. CDR3 size: 15 residues. The CDR3 loop is CASSPERAGGAGYTF. The CDR3 DNA follows: TGTGCCAGCAGCCCCGAGCGGGCAGGGGGCGCGGGCTACACCTTC.

This clonotype was seen a handful of times. The chain combines TRBV27 with TRBJ2-3; the D gene is possibly TRBD2 (5 bases). Trimming cost V 3 bases and J 3 bases, with 13 bases left between them. CDR1 is MNHEY and CDR2 is SMNVEV in the germline V gene (reference sequence). CDR3 length equals 15 residues. CDR3 sequence reads: CASSFQADLTDTQYF. The CDR3 coding sequence is TGTGCCAGCAGTTTCCAAGCGGATCTAACAGATACGCAGTATTTT.

V is TRBV29-1 and J is TRBJ2-3; 9 bases are shared with TRBD2. The CDR3 contains 14 residues. CDR1 and CDR2 (germline): SQVTM, ANQGSEA. Losses at the gene ends were 4 bases for V and 2 bases for J; bases not matched to a gene: 4. The CDR3, as DNA: TGCAGCGTTGCGCTAGCGGGGCTCACAGATACGCAGTATTTT. The encoded protein is CSVALAGLTDTQYF.

This clonotype was seen only a few times. The chain recombines TRBV12-3 or TRBV12-4 with TRBJ2-5, with D unresolved. The CDR3 has 11 residues. The V end was cut by 6 bases, the J end by 3 bases, with 5 bases between. The CDR3 sequence is CASRVKETQYF. The CDR3, as DNA: TGTGCCAGCAGGGTAAAAGAGACCCAGTACTTC.

This clonotype came up a few times. The chain carries TRBV2 and TRBJ1-1; possible D gene TRBD1, 6 bases. V was trimmed by 5 bases and J by 6 bases, leaving 25 bases between them. This CDR3 has 17 residues. CDR1 and CDR2 from the germline V gene are SNHLY and FYNNEI. CDR3 DNA: TGTGCCAGCAGTCTGACGATATGGGACAAGGTTACCTCTGAAGCTTTCTTT. This codes for CASSLTIWDKVTSEAFF.